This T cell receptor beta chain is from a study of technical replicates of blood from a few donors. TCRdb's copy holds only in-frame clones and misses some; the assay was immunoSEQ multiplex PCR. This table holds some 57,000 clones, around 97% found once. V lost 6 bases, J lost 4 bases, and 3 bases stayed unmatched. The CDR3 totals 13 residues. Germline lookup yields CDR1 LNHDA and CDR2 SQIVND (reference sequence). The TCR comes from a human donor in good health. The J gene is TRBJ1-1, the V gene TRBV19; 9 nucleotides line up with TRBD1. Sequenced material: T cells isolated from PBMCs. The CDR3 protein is CASSTGGTTEAFF. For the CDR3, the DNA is TGTGCCAGTAGCACAGGGGGCACCACTGAAGCTTTCTTT.